This T cell receptor (beta chain) was sequenced for a study of cytomegalovirus exposure and HLA in healthy donors. Study information: T cells numbering around 190 million yielded roughly 120 million unique TCR beta sequences in an earlier analysis.

PCR involved 60 Vbeta and 13 Jbeta primers. The repertoire was sequenced with immunoSEQ multiplex PCR; TCRdb's copy has only in-frame clones and lacks some. This repertoire shows 120,000 to 150,000 clones, around 80% found once; its top ten account for approximately 6.1%. Germline values: CDR1 LNHDA, CDR2 SQIVND (reference sequence). V shed 10 bases and J shed 8 bases, with 20 bases lying between them. The CDR3 runs to 13 residues. Note on this clone: Its antigen is as yet unknown.

Study-level findings and limits: Most of the CMV-associated TCR beta chains (in a later analysis) appeared to be HLA-restricted. A later analysis revealed that TCR association rates differed between HLA loci, peaking at DRB1 and bottoming out at HLA-C. CMV antigen specificity of a few CMV-associated chains was confirmed in vitro.

The chain carries TRBV19 and TRBJ1-1, with a weak D call TRBD1 (6 bases). Sequences were obtained from PBMCs. The sequence was collected from a man aged 30-40 years in good health and CMV-seropositive. The CDR3 is CATNHKTGTEAFF. The CDR3, as DNA: TGTGCCACTAACCACAAAACCGGGACAGAAGCTTTCTTT.